Listed below are T cell receptor beta chains from one sample, sequenced in a study of blood T cell repertoires in COVID-19. The data were produced by immunoSEQ multiplex PCR, yet TCRdb's version contains in-frame clones alone and is incomplete. The repertoire holds some 200,000 clones, with 84% as singletons. Material: peripheral blood. The receptor set was obtained from a woman older than 75 with active or convalescent COVID-19. CDR3s include the opening cysteine and the closing phenylalanine or tryptophan. The D gene is left open where the match is weak. Clone size is stated in some rows and not others, as once, few, many or a class when expanded.

TRBJ2-3 - TRBV11-2 - CASSPLRALDTQYF TGTGCCAGCAGCCCCCTCAGGGCTCTGGATACGCAGTATTTT
TRBJ2-3 - TRBV14 - CASSQDLGFRQDTFPDTQYF TGTGCCAGCAGCCAAGATCTAGGATTCCGCCAGGACACCTTCCCAGATACGCAGTATTTT
TRBJ1-5 - TRBV6-6 TRBD1 CASMTGSNQPQHF TGTGCCAGCATGACAGGGAGCAATCAGCCCCAGCATTTT
TRBJ1-1 - TRBV20-1 TRBD1 CSPSQGKGAFF TGCAGCCCCTCACAGGGGAAGGGAGCTTTCTTT
TRBJ1-4 - TRBV28 TRBD1 CASSPPTGSNEKLFF TGTGCCAGCAGCCCCCCGACAGGGTCTAATGAAAAACTGTTTTTT
TRBJ2-7 - TRBV11-1 - CASSSTEGLSSYEQYF TGTGCCAGCAGTTCTACTGAGGGACTCTCCTCCTACGAGCAGTACTTC
TRBJ2-2 - TRBV18 TRBD1 CASSPLQGAWSGELFF TGTGCCAGCTCCCCCCTGCAGGGGGCATGGTCCGGGGAGCTGTTTTTT
TRBJ2-1 - TRBV10-3 TRBD2 CAISESHRLAGASGYNEQFF TGTGCCATCAGTGAGTCTCATCGTCTAGCGGGGGCCTCTGGATACAATGAGCAGTTCTTC
TRBJ1-4 - TRBV5-1 - CASSPGDATNEKLFF TGCGCCAGCAGCCCGGGGGACGCAACTAATGAAAAACTGTTTTTT
TRBJ1-3 - TRBV2 TRBD1 CASSGTGRLGGNTIYF TGTGCCAGCAGTGGGACAGGGAGGTTGGGTGGAAACACCATATATTTT
TRBJ2-7 - TRBV5-4 TRBD2 CASSLVAGGLYEQYF TGTGCCAGCAGCTTGGTGGCGGGGGGCCTCTACGAGCAGTACTTC
TRBJ2-1 - TRBV5-4 TRBD1 CASSPGQGNEQFF TGTGCCAGCAGCCCGGGACAGGGCAATGAGCAGTTCTTC
TRBJ2-7 - TRBV7-2 TRBD1 CASGGTGGLGEQYF TGTGCCAGCGGCGGAACAGGGGGTCTAGGCGAGCAGTACTTC
TRBJ2-7 - TRBV7-2 - CASSLSASSYEQYF TGTGCCAGCAGCTTATCCGCCAGTTCCTACGAGCAGTACTTC
TRBJ1-4 - TRBV3-1/TRBV3-2 TRBD1 CASSPGTGLEKLFF TGTGCCAGCAGCCCCGGGACAGGGCTTGAAAAACTGTTTTTT
TRBJ2-1 - TRBV7-8 - CASSAYDEQFF TGTGCCAGCAGCGCCTACGATGAGCAGTTCTTC
TRBJ2-1 - TRBV11-2 - CASTSNLGTHYNEQFF TGTGCCAGCACCTCAAATCTTGGGACACACTACAATGAGCAGTTCTTC
TRBJ1-2 - TRBV4-3 - CASSQAQGTYGYTF TGCGCCAGCAGCCAGGCACAGGGTACCTATGGCTACACCTTC
TRBJ2-5 - TRBV9 TRBD2 CASSSSPGGRGTQYF TGTGCCAGCAGCTCCTCCCCTGGCGGGAGGGGGACCCAGTACTTC
TRBJ1-2 once TRBV18 - CASSLDSSYGYTF TGTGCCAGCTCGCTGGACAGCTCCTATGGCTACACCTTC
TRBJ2-3 - TRBV4-3 TRBD2 CASSQASLAGSSDTQYF TGCGCCAGCAGCCAAGCCTCGTTAGCGGGTTCCTCAGATACGCAGTATTTT
TRBJ1-2 once TRBV19 - CASSIIGESGYTF TGTGCCAGTAGTATCATCGGGGAAAGCGGCTACACCTTC
TRBJ2-5 few TRBV9 TRBD2 CASSVAGGLEETQYF TGTGCCAGCAGCGTAGCGGGGGGGTTGGAGGAGACCCAGTACTTC
TRBJ1-1 - TRBV5-1 TRBD1 CASSLAGTGGRTEAFF TGCGCCAGCAGCTTGGCGGGGACAGGGGGCCGGACTGAAGCTTTCTTT
TRBJ2-5 - TRBV9 TRBD2 CARTGGRQETQYF TGTGCCAGAACGGGGGGGCGCCAAGAGACCCAGTACTTC
TRBJ1-6 - TRBV9 - CASSVVESRSGNSPLHF TGTGCCAGCAGCGTAGTCGAGTCTAGGAGTGGTAATTCACCCCTCCACTTT
TRBJ2-2 - TRBV25-1 - CASSGHTPNTGELFF TGTGCCAGCAGTGGCCACACCCCTAACACCGGGGAGCTGTTTTTT
TRBJ2-5 - TRBV27 - CASSRSPSETQYF TGTGCCAGCTCACGCAGTCCCTCGGAGACCCAGTACTTC
TRBJ2-3 - TRBV29-1 TRBD2 CSVVLTGGSTDTQYF TGCAGCGTTGTTCTAACGGGAGGCAGCACAGATACGCAGTATTTT
TRBJ1-2 - TRBV5-1 TRBD1 CASSTLPGQEYGYTF TGCGCCAGCAGCACTCTGCCGGGACAGGAGTATGGCTACACCTTC
TRBJ2-5 once TRBV11-2 TRBD1 CASSLGGTGVETQYF TGTGCCAGCAGCTTAGGCGGGACAGGGGTCGAGACCCAGTACTTC
TRBJ2-1 - TRBV5-1 TRBD2 CASQLILAGDSEQFF TGCGCCAGCCAACTTATACTAGCGGGAGATAGTGAGCAGTTCTTC
TRBJ2-2 - TRBV7-2 TRBD1 CASSLRGTGGTGELFF TGTGCCAGCAGCTTAAGGGGGACAGGGGGCACCGGGGAGCTGTTTTTT
TRBJ1-1 - TRBV5-1 - CASSGGNTEAFF TGCGCCAGCAGCGGCGGGAACACTGAAGCTTTCTTT
TRBJ2-3 - TRBV4-3 - CASSWAGGMVTDTQYF TGCGCCAGCAGTTGGGCCGGAGGGATGGTCACAGATACGCAGTATTTT
TRBJ1-1 - TRBV29-1 TRBD1 CSVGQGATEAFF TGCAGCGTAGGACAGGGGGCGACTGAAGCTTTCTTT
TRBJ1-1 - TRBV6-1 TRBD1 CASSAPGTGADTEAFF TGTGCCAGCAGTGCCCCCGGGACAGGGGCTGACACTGAAGCTTTCTTT
TRBJ1-1 once TRBV5-6 - CASSAQGEGLYTEAFF TGTGCCAGCAGTGCCCAAGGGGAGGGGCTGTACACTGAAGCTTTCTTT
TRBJ2-1 - TRBV6-6 - CASSTVHEQFF TGTGCCAGCAGCACAGTACATGAGCAGTTCTTC
TRBJ2-7 - TRBV11-2 - CASSSLRTAKTTHEQYF TGTGCCAGCAGCTCCCTCCGGACAGCTAAAACAACCCACGAGCAGTACTTC
TRBJ2-3 - TRBV5-5 - CASSLAGVSTDTQYF TGTGCCAGCAGCTTGGCGGGGGTTAGCACAGATACGCAGTATTTT
TRBJ1-5 - TRBV7-2 - CASSEPYSNQPQHF TGTGCCAGCAGCGAGCCCTATAGCAATCAGCCCCAGCATTTT
TRBJ1-2 - TRBV2 - CASSEFGKSYGYTF TGTGCCAGCAGTGAATTCGGTAAAAGCTATGGCTACACCTTC
TRBJ2-2 - TRBV12-5 TRBD2 CASVSSGTMFANTGELFF TGTGCTAGTGTCAGTAGCGGGACCATGTTCGCGAACACCGGGGAGCTGTTTTTT
TRBJ1-1 - TRBV2 - CASNLRVDSEAFF TGTGCCAGCAATTTGAGGGTCGACTCTGAAGCTTTCTTT
TRBJ1-5 - TRBV19 TRBD1 CASGPGQGDRSNQPQHF TGTGCCAGCGGACCGGGACAGGGGGATAGAAGCAATCAGCCCCAGCATTTT
TRBJ2-6 - TRBV15 - CATSRDVSSGVSGANVLTF TGTGCCACCAGCAGAGATGTAAGTTCCGGAGTCTCTGGGGCCAACGTCCTGACTTTC
TRBJ1-1 - TRBV9 TRBD1 CASSVVETGRFTEAFF TGTGCCAGCAGCGTAGTTGAGACAGGGCGTTTCACTGAAGCTTTCTTT
TRBJ2-1 - TRBV6-4 TRBD1 CASSGEGQGGEQFF TGTGCCAGCAGCGGCGAAGGACAGGGCGGTGAGCAGTTCTTC
TRBJ2-5 - TRBV28 - CASSLGGRSGETQYF TGTGCCAGCAGTTTAGGTGGGCGGTCAGGGGAGACCCAGTACTTC
TRBJ1-4 - TRBV4-1 TRBD1 CASSLGTGVMNEKLFF TGCGCCAGCAGCCTTGGGACAGGGGTCATGAATGAAAAACTGTTTTTT
TRBJ2-3 - TRBV18 TRBD2 CASSPGAGEKNTQYF TGTGCCAGCTCACCAGGAGCGGGAGAAAAAAATACGCAGTATTTT